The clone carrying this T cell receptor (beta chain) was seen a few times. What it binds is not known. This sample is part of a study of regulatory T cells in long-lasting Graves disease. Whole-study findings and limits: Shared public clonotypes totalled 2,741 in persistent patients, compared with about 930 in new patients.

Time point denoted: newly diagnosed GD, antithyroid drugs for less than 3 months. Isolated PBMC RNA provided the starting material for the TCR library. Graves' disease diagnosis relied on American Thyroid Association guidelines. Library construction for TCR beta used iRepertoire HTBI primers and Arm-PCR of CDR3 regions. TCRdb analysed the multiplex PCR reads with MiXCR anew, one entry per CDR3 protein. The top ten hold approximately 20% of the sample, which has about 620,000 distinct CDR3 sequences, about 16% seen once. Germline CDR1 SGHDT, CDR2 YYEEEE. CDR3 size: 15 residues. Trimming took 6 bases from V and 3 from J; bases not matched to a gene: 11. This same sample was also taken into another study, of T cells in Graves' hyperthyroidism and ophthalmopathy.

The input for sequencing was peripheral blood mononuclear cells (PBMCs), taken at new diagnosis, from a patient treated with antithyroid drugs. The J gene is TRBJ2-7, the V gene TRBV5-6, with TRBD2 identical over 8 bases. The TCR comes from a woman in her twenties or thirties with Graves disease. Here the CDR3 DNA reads TGTGCCAGCACCTCTCCCCGGGAGGGTATCTACGAGCAGTACTTC. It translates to CASTSPREGIYEQYF.